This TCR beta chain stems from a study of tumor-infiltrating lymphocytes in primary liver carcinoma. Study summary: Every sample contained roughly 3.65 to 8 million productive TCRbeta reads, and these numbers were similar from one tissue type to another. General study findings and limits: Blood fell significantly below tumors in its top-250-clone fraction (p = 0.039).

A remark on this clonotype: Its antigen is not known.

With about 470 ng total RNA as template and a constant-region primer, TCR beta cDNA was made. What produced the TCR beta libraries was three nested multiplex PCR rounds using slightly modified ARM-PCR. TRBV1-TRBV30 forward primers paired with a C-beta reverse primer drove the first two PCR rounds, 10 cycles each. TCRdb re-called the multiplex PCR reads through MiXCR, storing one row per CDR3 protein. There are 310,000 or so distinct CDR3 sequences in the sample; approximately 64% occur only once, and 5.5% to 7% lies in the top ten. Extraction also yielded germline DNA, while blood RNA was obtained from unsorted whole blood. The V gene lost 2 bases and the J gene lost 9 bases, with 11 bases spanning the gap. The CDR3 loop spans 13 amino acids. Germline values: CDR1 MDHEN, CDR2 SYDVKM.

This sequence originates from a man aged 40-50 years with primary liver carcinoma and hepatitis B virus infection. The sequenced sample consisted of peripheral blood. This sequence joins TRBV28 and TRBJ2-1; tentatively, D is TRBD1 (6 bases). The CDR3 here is CASSLGQHGEQFF. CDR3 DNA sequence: TGTGCCAGCAGTTTAGGACAGCACGGTGAGCAGTTCTTC.